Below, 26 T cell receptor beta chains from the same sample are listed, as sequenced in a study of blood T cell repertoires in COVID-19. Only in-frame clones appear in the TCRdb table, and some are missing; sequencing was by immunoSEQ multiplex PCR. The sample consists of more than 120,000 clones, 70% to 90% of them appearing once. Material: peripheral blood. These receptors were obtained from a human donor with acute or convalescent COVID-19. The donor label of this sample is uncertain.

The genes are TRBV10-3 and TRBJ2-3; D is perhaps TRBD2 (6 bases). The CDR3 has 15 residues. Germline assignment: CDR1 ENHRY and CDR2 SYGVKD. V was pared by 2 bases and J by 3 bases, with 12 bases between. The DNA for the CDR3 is TGTGCCATCAGTGAGCCTGCGGGACGGACAGATACGCAGTATTTT. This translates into CAISEPAGRTDTQYF.

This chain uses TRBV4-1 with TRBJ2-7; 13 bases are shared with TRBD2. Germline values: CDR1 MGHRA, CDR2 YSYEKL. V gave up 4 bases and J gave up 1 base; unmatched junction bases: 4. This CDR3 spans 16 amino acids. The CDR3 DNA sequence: TGCGCCAGCAGCCTCCGACTAGCGGGGGGTTCCTACGAGCAGTACTTC. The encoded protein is CASSLRLAGGSYEQYF.

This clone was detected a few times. CDR3 nucleotide sequence: TGTGCCAGCAGCGTAGTGGCGGCTAGCTCCTACAATGAGCAGTTCTTC. The encoded protein is CASSVVAASSYNEQFF. This chain links TRBV9 with TRBJ2-1, with D uncertain. V lost 0 bases, J lost 0 bases, and 10 bases lay in between. The CDR3 is made up of 16 amino acids. CDR1 is SGDLS and CDR2 is YYNGEE in the germline V gene.

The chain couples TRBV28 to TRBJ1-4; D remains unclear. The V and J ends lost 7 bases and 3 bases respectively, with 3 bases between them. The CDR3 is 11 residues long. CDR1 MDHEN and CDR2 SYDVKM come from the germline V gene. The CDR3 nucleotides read TGTGCCAGCACCTCTAATGAAAAACTGTTTTTT. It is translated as CASTSNEKLFF. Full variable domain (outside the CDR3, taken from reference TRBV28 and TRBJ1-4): DVKVTQSSRYLVKRTGEKVFLECVQDMDHENMFWYRQDPGLGLRLIYFSYDVKMKEKGDIPEGYSVSREKKERFSLILESASTNQTSMYLCASTSNEKLFFGSGTQLSVL.

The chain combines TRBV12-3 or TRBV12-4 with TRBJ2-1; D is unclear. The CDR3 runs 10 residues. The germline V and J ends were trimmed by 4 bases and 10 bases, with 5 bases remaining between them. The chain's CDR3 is CASSSREQFF. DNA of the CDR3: TGTGCCAGCAGTTCTAGGGAGCAGTTCTTC.

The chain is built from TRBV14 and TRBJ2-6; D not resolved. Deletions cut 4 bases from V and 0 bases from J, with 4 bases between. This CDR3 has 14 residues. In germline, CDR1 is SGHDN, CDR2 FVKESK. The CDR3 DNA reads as TGTGCCAGCAGCCCGGGCTCTGGGGCCAACGTCCTGACTTTC. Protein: CASSPGSGANVLTF.

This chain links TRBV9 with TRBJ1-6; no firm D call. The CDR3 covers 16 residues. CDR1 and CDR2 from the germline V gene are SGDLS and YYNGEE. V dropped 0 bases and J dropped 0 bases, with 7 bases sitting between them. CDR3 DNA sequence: TGTGCCAGCAGCGTAGGGGAGGACTCCTATAATTCACCCCTCCACTTT. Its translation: CASSVGEDSYNSPLHF. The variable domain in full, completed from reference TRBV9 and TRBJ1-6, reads DSGVTQTPKHLITATGQRVTLRCSPRSGDLSVYWYQQSLDQGLQFLIQYYNGEERAKGNILERFSAQQFPDLHSELNLSSLELGDSALYFCASSVGEDSYNSPLHFGNGTRLTVT.

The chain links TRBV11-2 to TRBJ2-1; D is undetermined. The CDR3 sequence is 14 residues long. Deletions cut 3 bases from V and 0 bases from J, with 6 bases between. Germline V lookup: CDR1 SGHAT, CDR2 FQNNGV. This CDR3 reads CASSFISSYNEQFF. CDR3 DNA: TGTGCCAGCAGCTTCATCAGCTCCTACAATGAGCAGTTCTTC.

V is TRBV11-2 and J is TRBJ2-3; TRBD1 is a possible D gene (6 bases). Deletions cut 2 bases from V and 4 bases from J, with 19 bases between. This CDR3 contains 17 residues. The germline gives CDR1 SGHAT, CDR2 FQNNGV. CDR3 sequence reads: CASSLFQGYSVPDTQYF. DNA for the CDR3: TGTGCCAGCAGCTTATTTCAGGGGTACAGCGTCCCAGATACGCAGTATTTT.

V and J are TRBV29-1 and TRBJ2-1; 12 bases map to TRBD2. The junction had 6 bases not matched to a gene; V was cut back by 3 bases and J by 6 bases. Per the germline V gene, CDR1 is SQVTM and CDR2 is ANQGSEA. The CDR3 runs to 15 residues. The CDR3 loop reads CSVEGLAGSTNEQFF. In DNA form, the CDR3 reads TGCAGCGTTGAGGGACTAGCGGGTTCGACCAATGAGCAGTTCTTC.

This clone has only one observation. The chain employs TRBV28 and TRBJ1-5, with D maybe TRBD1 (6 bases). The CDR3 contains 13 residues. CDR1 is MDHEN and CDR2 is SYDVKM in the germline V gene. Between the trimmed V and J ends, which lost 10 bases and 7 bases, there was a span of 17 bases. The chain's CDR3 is CAIYPGGGQPQHF. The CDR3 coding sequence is TGTGCCATCTACCCGGGGGGGGGCCAGCCCCAGCATTTT.

The CDR3 bases are TGTGCCAGCAGGTCCCTCTTTAGCGGGATCTACAATGAGCAGTTCTTC. Translated, it gives CASRSLFSGIYNEQFF. The V and J genes are TRBV27 and TRBJ2-1; 8 bases are a match to TRBD2. The germline CDR1 and CDR2 sequences are MNHEY and SMNVEV (reference sequence). Unmatched junction bases numbered 10, after V lost 6 bases and J lost 3 bases. The CDR3 totals 16 residues.

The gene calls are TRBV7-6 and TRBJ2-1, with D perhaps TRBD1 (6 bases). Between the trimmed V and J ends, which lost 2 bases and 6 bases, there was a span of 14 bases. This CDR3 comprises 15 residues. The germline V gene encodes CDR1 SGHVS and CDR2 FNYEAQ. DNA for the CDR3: TGTGCCAGCAGCTTAAGGACGCCCAGGGGCAATGAGCAGTTCTTC. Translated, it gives CASSLRTPRGNEQFF.

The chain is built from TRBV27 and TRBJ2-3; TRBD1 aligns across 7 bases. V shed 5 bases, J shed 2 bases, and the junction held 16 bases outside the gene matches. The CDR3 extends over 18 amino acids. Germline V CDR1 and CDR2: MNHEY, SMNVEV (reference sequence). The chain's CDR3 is CASSPRKRTGKDTDTQYF. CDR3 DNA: TGTGCCAGCAGTCCCCGAAAAAGGACAGGCAAGGACACAGATACGCAGTATTTT.

The CDR3 sequence: CASSLDLGLLYEQYV. The CDR3 bases are TGTGCCAGCAGCTTGGATCTGGGCCTACTCTACGAGCAGTACGTC. V is TRBV5-6 and J is TRBJ2-7; D is ambiguous. The CDR3 covers 15 residues. V lost 0 bases to trimming and J lost 3 bases, with 13 bases between them. Per germline, CDR1 SGHDT and CDR2 YYEEEE.

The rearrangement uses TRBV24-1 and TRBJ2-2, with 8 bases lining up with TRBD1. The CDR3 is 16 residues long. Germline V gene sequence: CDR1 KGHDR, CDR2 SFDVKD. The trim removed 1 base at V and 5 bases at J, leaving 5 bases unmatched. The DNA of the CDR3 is TGTGCCACCAGTGATTTTGGACAGGGAGCAACCGGGGAGCTGTTTTTT. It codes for CATSDFGQGATGELFF.

CDR3 sequence (DNA): TGTGCCAGCAGTTCGACTAGCGGGTACAATGAGCAGTTCTTC. Its protein is CASSSTSGYNEQFF. The genes are TRBV27 and TRBJ2-1; 10 nucleotides agree with TRBD2. Germline loops: CDR1 MNHEY, CDR2 SMNVEV (reference sequence). The CDR3 length is 14 residues. The V and J ends lost 4 bases and 4 bases, in that order; junction bases with no gene match: 1.

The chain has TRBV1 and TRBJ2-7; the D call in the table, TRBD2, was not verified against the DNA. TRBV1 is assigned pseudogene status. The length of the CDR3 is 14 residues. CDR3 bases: TGCACCAGCAGCCGCCCGGCGGGGACCCCCGAGCAGTACTTC. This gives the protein CTSSRPAGTPEQYF.

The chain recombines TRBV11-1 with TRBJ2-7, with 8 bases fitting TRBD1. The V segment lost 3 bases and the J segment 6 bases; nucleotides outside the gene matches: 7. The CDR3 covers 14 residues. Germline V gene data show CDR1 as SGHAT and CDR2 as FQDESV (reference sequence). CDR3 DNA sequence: TGTGCCAGCAGCTTCCAGGGGGCCGCCGGCGAGCAGTACGTC. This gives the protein CASSFQGAAGEQYV.

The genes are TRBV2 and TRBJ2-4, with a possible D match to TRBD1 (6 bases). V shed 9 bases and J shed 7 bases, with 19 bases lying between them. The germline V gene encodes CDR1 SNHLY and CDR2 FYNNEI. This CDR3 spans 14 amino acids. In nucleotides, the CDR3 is TGTGCCAGGGGGGCGGAACCAGCAGGGAACATTCAGTACTTC. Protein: CARGAEPAGNIQYF. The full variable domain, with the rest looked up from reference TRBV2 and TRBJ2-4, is EPEVTQTPSHQVTQMGQEVILRCVPISNHLYFYWYRQILGQKVEFLVSFYNNEISEKSEIFDDQFSVERPDGSNFTLKIRSTKLEDSAMYFCARGAEPAGNIQYFGAGTRLSVL.

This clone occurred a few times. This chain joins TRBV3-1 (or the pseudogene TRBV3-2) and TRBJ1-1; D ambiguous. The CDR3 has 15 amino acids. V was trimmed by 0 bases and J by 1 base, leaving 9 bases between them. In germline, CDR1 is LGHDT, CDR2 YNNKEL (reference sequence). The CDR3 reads CASSQDLGRNTEAFF. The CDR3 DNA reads TGTGCCAGCAGCCAAGATTTGGGGAGGAACACTGAAGCTTTCTTT.

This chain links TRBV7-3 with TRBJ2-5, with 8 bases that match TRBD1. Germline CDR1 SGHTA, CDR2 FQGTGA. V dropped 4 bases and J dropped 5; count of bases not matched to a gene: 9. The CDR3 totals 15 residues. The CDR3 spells CASSYQGALGETQYF. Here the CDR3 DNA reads TGTGCCAGCAGCTACCAGGGGGCGCTGGGGGAGACCCAGTACTTC.

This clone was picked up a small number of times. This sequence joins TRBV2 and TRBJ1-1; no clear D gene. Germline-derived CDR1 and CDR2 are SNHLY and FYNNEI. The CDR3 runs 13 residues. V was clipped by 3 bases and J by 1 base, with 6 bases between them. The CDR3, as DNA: TGTGCCAGCAGTGATAGCCCGAACACTGAAGCTTTCTTT. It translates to CASSDSPNTEAFF.

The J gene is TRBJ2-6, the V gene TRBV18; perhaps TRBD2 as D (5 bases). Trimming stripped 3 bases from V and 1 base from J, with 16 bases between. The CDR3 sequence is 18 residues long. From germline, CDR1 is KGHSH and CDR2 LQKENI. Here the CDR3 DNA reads TGTGCCAGCTCACCGAATTCTGGCGGGCCGTCTGGGGCCAACGTCCTGACTTTC. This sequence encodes CASSPNSGGPSGANVLTF.

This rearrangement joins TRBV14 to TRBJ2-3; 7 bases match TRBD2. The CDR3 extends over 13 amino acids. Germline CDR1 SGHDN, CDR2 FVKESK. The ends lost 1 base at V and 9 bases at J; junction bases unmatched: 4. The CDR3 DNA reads TGTGCCAGCAGCCAAGCAGGACTAGGGACGCAGTATTTT. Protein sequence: CASSQAGLGTQYF. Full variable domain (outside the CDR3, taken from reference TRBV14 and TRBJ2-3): EAGVTQFPSHSVIEKGQTVTLRCDPISGHDNLYWYRRVMGKEIKFLLHFVKESKQDESGMPNNRFLAERTGGTYSTLKVQPAELEDSGVYFCASSQAGLGTQYFGPGTRLTVL.

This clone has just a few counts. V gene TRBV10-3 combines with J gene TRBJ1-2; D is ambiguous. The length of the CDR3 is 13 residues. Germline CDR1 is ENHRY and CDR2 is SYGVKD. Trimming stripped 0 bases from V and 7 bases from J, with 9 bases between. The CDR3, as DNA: TGTGCCATCAGTGAGTCGCTCGAGGCTGGCTACACCTTC. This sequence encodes CAISESLEAGYTF.